These 2 T cell receptor beta chains were sequenced from one sample in a study of control samples from healthy donors and cancer patients. The data were produced by immunoSEQ multiplex PCR, yet TCRdb's version contains in-frame clones alone and is incomplete. The sample carries about 100,000 clones, over 85% recorded once. The material sequenced was blood. The receptors were sampled from a man younger than 35 in good health.

The genes are TRBV2 and TRBJ2-7, with 7 nucleotides matching TRBD2. Germline V gene sequence: CDR1 SNHLY, CDR2 FYNNEI. The J segment lost 1 base and the V segment lost 6 bases, leaving 9 bases of the junction unmatched. The CDR3 consists of 15 residues. CDR3 sequence (DNA): TGTGCCAGCAGCTCCGGGACGGGGGGATCCTACGAGCAGTACTTC. It encodes CASSSGTGGSYEQYF.

CDR3 sequence reads: CASGLQAQNQPQHF. CDR3 coding DNA: TGTGCCAGTGGGTTACAGGCCCAAAATCAGCCCCAGCATTTT. This chain links TRBV6-5 with TRBJ1-5, with D perhaps TRBD1 (5 bases). The CDR3 runs 14 residues. V lost 9 bases to trimming and J lost 4 bases, with 16 bases between them. CDR1 and CDR2 from the germline V gene are MNHEY and SVGAGI.